This T cell receptor (beta chain) was documented in a study of T cell repertoires in cytomegalovirus infection. Germline values: CDR1 DFQATT, CDR2 SNEGSKA (reference sequence). Trimming removed 4 bases from V and 2 bases from J, with 9 bases in between. The CDR3 consists of 12 residues. About this clonotype itself: The CDR3 does not close with the conserved phenylalanine or tryptophan, likely indicating a read error.

In TCRdb, the reads were re-called with MiXCR into one record per CDR3 protein. The sample has 350,000 to 500,000 distinct CDR3 sequences, 25% to 40% seen once; the top ten hold roughly 13%. J is TRBJ2-7 and V is TRBV20-1; D might be TRBD2 (5 bases). The sample taken for sequencing was PBMCs. This TCR was sampled from a human donor in good health (CMV status not recorded). Some clones in this sample may be carry-over from other donors' samples. CDR3 region: CSANGETYEQYL. Written as DNA, the CDR3 is TGCAGTGCTAACGGGGAGACCTACGAGCAGTACTTA.